This entry features one T cell receptor beta chain sequence. Its antigen remains unknown. PCR primers comprised 60 Vbeta and 13 Jbeta primers. The repertoire was sequenced with immunoSEQ multiplex PCR; TCRdb's copy has only in-frame clones and lacks some. The table lists roughly 27,000 clones, 62% of them singletons. The CDR3 is made up of 12 amino acids. The germline V gene encodes CDR1 SQVTM and CDR2 ANQGSEA. V shed 8 bases and J 4 bases; nucleotides not matched to a gene: 7. This sample is part of a study of cytomegalovirus exposure and HLA in healthy donors. Overall study: Earlier findings included nearly 120 million unique TCR beta sequences obtained from around 180 million T cells.

Study-wide points: Sequences of the TCR beta chain were said to predict the HLA-A and HLA-B alleles of most subjects accurately. It was in a later analysis that TCR association rates were seen to vary by HLA locus, highest for DRB1 and lowest for HLA-C. Further analysis was carried out later, and it showed several of the most significant clusters appearing linked to common viral pathogens.

The chain couples TRBV29-1 to TRBJ1-2, with 7 bases identical to TRBD1. The source is a male donor in good health and CMV-seropositive. Sequencing input: PBMCs. For the CDR3, the DNA is TGCAGCATACTGACAGGGCCCTATGGCTACACCTTC. Translated, it gives CSILTGPYGYTF.